The T cell receptor beta chain described here comes from a study of response to subunit inactivated influenza vaccine. MiXCR was run by TCRdb on the RT-PCR reads, yielding one entry per CDR3 protein. The sample shows about 780,000 distinct CDR3 sequences, around a sixth of them seen only once. The J segment lost 6 bases and the V segment lost 3 bases, leaving 10 bases of the junction unmatched. The CDR3 is made up of 17 amino acids. Germline V gives CDR1 LGHNA, CDR2 YSLEER. The sample was PBMCs from blood, taken roughly 5 days after vaccination. The sequence derives from a middle-aged man who received an inactivated influenza vaccine. The rearrangement joins TRBV4-3 to TRBJ2-1; 11 bases map to TRBD1. The CDR3 region is CASSHFFGTGGTNEQFF. The CDR3 bases are TGCGCCAGCAGCCATTTTTTTGGGACAGGGGGGACCAATGAGCAGTTCTTC.